This T cell receptor (beta chain) originates from a study of T cell responses to AZD1222 COVID-19 vaccine. Whole-study results and caveats: Spike was spanned by vaccine-associated CD4 TCRs, which were dominant at 160-218 and 743-854. Donors in the cohort were predominantly white British and more often female, and clonal diversity was possibly underestimated. Repertoire samples came only from after the peak T cell response. Nearly half of the spike-specific TCRs reportedly recognize variant regions that carry no mutations.

Germline-derived CDR1 and CDR2 are SGHNT and YYREEE (reference sequence). CDR3 length: 14 residues. V was trimmed by 3 bases and J by 8 bases, leaving 14 bases between them. TCRdb keeps only in-frame clones here, not all; method: immunoSEQ multiplex PCR. This sample has about 130,000 clones, with roughly 85% found just once. About this clone: Its antigen is still unknown.

The TCR comes from an adult in good health. This chain connects TRBV5-4 to TRBJ1-4; possibly TRBD1 for D (5 bases). Specimen: peripheral blood, collected on day 0 of MenACWY control vaccination. CDR3 in amino acids: CASSWGPIGEKLFF. CDR3 coding DNA: TGTGCCAGCAGCTGGGGCCCCATTGGGGAAAAACTGTTTTTT.